A selection of T cell receptor beta chains follows, all from one sample in a study of CXCR3-negative and CXCR3-positive naive CD8 T cells. TCRdb re-called the 5' RACE reads; every CDR3 protein appears as one record, without DNA. This listing includes around 160,000 distinct CDR3 sequences. Sequences were obtained from naive CXCR3+ CD8+ T cells from blood. Receptors were obtained from a human donor in good health. Some clones in this sample may be carry-over from other donors' samples. The CDR3 runs from the conserved cysteine through the conserved F or W.

j_gene | v_gene | CDR3aa
TRBJ2-4 | TRBV6-5 | CASSVGHPLAKNIQYF
TRBJ2-2 | TRBV20-1 | CSARDRGAGPGELFF
TRBJ1-1 | TRBV6-5 | CASSYSVGENTEAFF
TRBJ2-7 | TRBV5-6 | CASSLGTTTYEQYF
TRBJ2-7 | TRBV28 | CASGDRAAYEQYF
TRBJ1-6 | TRBV25-1 | CASSQGSPLHF
TRBJ1-2 | TRBV27 | CASSFSGGGSLRGYTF
TRBJ2-1 | TRBV29-1 | CSVEVTGQGNNEQFF
TRBJ2-7 | TRBV5-1 | CASSLAYGTYEQYF
TRBJ2-7 | TRBV27 | CASSLSLYEQYF
TRBJ2-1 | TRBV29-1 | CSVNPSERGTNEQFF
TRBJ2-7 | TRBV30 | CAWSVPRDRGNEQYF
TRBJ2-7 | TRBV20-1 | CGVTAAYEQYF
TRBJ1-2 | TRBV29-1 | CSVVRPNVPPFGYTF
TRBJ2-7 | TRBV27 | CASSTYRGPHLSYEQYF
TRBJ2-1 | TRBV5-5 | CASSLDPLGVAGVDYNEQFF
TRBJ1-2 | TRBV29-1 | CSVEGRESSNYGYTF
TRBJ2-7 | TRBV3-1 | CASSQDPRRMHEQYF
TRBJ2-1 | TRBV6-2/TRBV6-3 | CASSQRGGYNNEQFF
TRBJ1-6 | TRBV28 | CASTVQGTNSPLHF